This T cell receptor (beta chain) was identified in a study of blood T cell repertoires in COVID-19. The data were produced by immunoSEQ multiplex PCR, yet TCRdb's version contains in-frame clones alone and is incomplete. Of under 300,000 clones listed, around nine tenths were seen once; the top ten hold about an eighth. The TCR comes from a woman between 65 and 79 years old with COVID-19, enrolled during active disease. The sequenced sample was peripheral blood.

The CDR3 here is CASSRGTGGFHEQYF. The CDR3 coding sequence is TGTGCCAGCAGCCGCGGGACAGGGGGCTTCCACGAGCAGTACTTC. The chain links TRBV6-5 to TRBJ2-7, with 12 bases lining up with TRBD1. Germline-derived CDR1 and CDR2 are MNHEY and SVGAGI. The trim removed 6 bases at V and 5 bases at J, leaving 8 bases unmatched. This CDR3 region has 15 residues.